This passage covers 7 T cell receptor beta chains from one sample sequenced in a study of human T cells and chemical hapten exposure. Indicated time point: pre-sensitization, week 0. Treatment indicated: therapeutic diphenylcyclopropenone sensitization with weekly scalp DPC. Each CDR3 protein is one row after TCRdb ran MiXCR on the RACE reads. Among roughly 260,000 distinct CDR3 sequences listed, about 9.4% were seen once. The specimen was whole blood, collected in connection with sensitization to the hapten diphenylcyclopropenone (DPC). Every receptor here comes from a middle-aged woman with alopecia areata. Some clones in this sample may be carry-over from other donors' samples.

The rearrangement links TRBV6-6 to TRBJ2-1, with 11 bases identical to TRBD2. This CDR3 is 16 amino acids long. The V gene end was trimmed by 2 bases and the J gene end by 0 bases; junction bases not matched to a gene: 0. Germline V CDR1 and CDR2: MNHNY, SVGAGI (reference sequence). The DNA of the CDR3 is TGTGCCAGCAGTTACCTAGCGGGGGGCTCCTACAATGAGCAGTTCTTC. Translation gives CASSYLAGGSYNEQFF.

This clonotype occurred a few times. The rearrangement uses TRBV6-6 and TRBJ2-2; TRBD2 matches 7 bases. V lost 8 bases and J lost 7; bases outside the gene matches: 13. The CDR3 length is 15 residues. Germline V gene lookup returns CDR1 MNHNY and CDR2 SVGAGI (reference sequence). In nucleotides, the CDR3 is TGTGCCAGCTGGCGGGGAGGGCCACATGGCGGGGAGCTGTTTTTT. Encoded protein: CASWRGGPHGGELFF.

CDR3 sequence: CASSGPAAHLLYEQYF. Written as DNA, the CDR3 is TGTGCCAGCAGCGGCCCCGCGGCTCACCTACTTTACGAGCAGTACTTC. This chain uses TRBV5-6 with TRBJ2-7; unclear D gene. Trimming left V 4 bases short and J 4 bases short, with 21 bases between. CDR1 is SGHDT, CDR2 YYEEEE, per germline. The CDR3 length is 16 residues.

The V and J genes are TRBV13 and TRBJ2-5; 7 bases match TRBD1. The germline gives CDR1 PRHDT, CDR2 FYEKMQ (reference sequence). With 5 bases clipped from V and 4 bases from J, the junction kept 13 bases outside the gene matches. The CDR3 runs to 16 residues. DNA of the CDR3: TGTGCCAGCAGCAGACAACTTGACAGGGTAGGAGAGACCCAGTACTTC. It yields the protein CASSRQLDRVGETQYF.

This clonotype came up a few times. J is TRBJ1-4 and V is TRBV5-1; no reliable D call. Trimming pared 0 bases from V and 8 bases from J, leaving 17 bases between. Germline V gene lookup returns CDR1 SGHRS and CDR2 YFSETQ. The CDR3 runs 16 residues. The CDR3 nucleotides are TGCGCCAGCAGCTTGGGTGTTATCGAGGGAGGCGAAAAACTGTTTTTT. Its translation: CASSLGVIEGGEKLFF.

This clonotype was counted only a few times. The genes are TRBV24-1 and TRBJ2-1; 15 bases align to TRBD2. CDR1 KGHDR and CDR2 SFDVKD come from the germline V gene. This CDR3 spans 22 amino acids. J lost 2 bases, V lost 0 bases, and 13 bases had no gene match. CDR3 nucleotides: TGTGCCACCAGTGATTTGGTACGACCGGGACTAGCGGGAGGATCCCCCTACAATGAGCAGTTCTTC. Translating it yields CATSDLVRPGLAGGSPYNEQFF.

V and J are TRBV2 and TRBJ2-3, with a tentative D call TRBD2 (6 bases). The V gene's germline CDR1 is SNHLY and CDR2 FYNNEI. The CDR3 contains 14 residues. Trimming shortened V by 6 bases and J by 2 bases, and 12 bases separated the two germline ends. This CDR3 is CASRQERVTDTQYF. CDR3 sequence (DNA): TGTGCCAGCAGACAGGAGCGGGTCACAGATACGCAGTATTTT.